Shown below are 5 T cell receptor beta chains from a single sample sequenced in a study of shared clonotypes between healthy human individuals. Measured with immunoSEQ multiplex PCR; TCRdb has only the in-frame clones, and not every one. The sample includes millions of clones, 93% seen only once; the top ten take about 0.39%. Input material: naive CD4+ T cells from PBMCs. The sample's subset: CD45RA+ positively selected. These receptors were obtained from a man between 18 and 29 years old in good health. Some clones in this sample may be carry-over from other donors' samples.

The chain combines TRBV5-1 with TRBJ2-3, with 8 bases identical to TRBD2. Germline V gene data show CDR1 as SGHRS and CDR2 as YFSETQ. CDR3 length equals 14 residues. V trimming: 5 bases; J trimming: 4 bases; junction bases outside the gene matches: 6. The DNA for the CDR3 is TGCGCCAGCAGAGCGGGAGTGATAGCAGATACGCAGTATTTT. It translates to CASRAGVIADTQYF.

The CDR3 nucleotides read TGTGCCAGCGGCGACAGGGGGCTTACTGAAGCTTTCTTT. Amino acid sequence: CASGDRGLTEAFF. The genes are TRBV27 and TRBJ1-1; 10 bases align to TRBD1. Looked up from germline, CDR1 is MNHEY and CDR2 is SMNVEV (reference sequence). This CDR3 has 13 amino acids. Losses at the gene ends were 8 bases for V and 5 bases for J; bases not matched to a gene: 5.

The chain joins TRBV28 to TRBJ2-5; 8 bases match TRBD1. The CDR3 totals 15 residues. Germline values: CDR1 MDHEN, CDR2 SYDVKM. After removal of 3 bases from V and 2 bases from J, the junction contained 5 bases not matched to a gene. CDR3 sequence: CASSLARGLQETQYF. The CDR3 DNA follows: TGTGCCAGCAGTTTGGCCAGGGGGCTACAAGAGACCCAGTACTTC.

The V gene is TRBV4-1, the J gene TRBJ2-1; TRBD2 aligns across 10 bases. The V gene end was trimmed by 0 bases and the J gene end by 9 bases; junction bases not matched to a gene: 14. CDR1 is MGHRA and CDR2 is YSYEKL in the germline V gene. This CDR3 is built from 18 residues. DNA of the CDR3: TGCGCCAGCAGCCAAGATCAGGCTAGCGGGAGCGGCAGGGGTGAGCAGTTCTTC. Its protein is CASSQDQASGSGRGEQFF.

V usage is TRBV11-2 and J usage is TRBJ1-1, with 7 bases matching TRBD1. J lost 5 bases, V lost 5 bases, and 8 bases had no gene match. Germline CDR1 is SGHAT and CDR2 is FQNNGV. This CDR3 contains 14 residues. CDR3 DNA sequence: TGTGCCAGCAGCCCCCAGGGGGGCAGGACTGAAGCTTTCTTT. Encoded protein: CASSPQGGRTEAFF.